These T cell receptor beta chains were read from a single sample in a study of blood T cell repertoires in COVID-19. Assay used: immunoSEQ multiplex PCR; TCRdb lists only in-frame clones, some missing. The sample includes some 670,000 clones, 90% of them seen just once. Sequenced input: peripheral blood. These receptors originate from a woman aged 18-30 years with acute or convalescent COVID-19. Each CDR3 is given with its conserved first and last residue. A D gene is named only where the DNA matches it firmly. Clone size, where shown, is once, few, many, or a class for clones that have expanded.

v_call	clone_size	j_call	d_call	cdr3_aa	cdr3_nt
TRBV30	NA	TRBJ1-1	NA	CAWSVVEGNTEAFF	TGTGCCTGGAGTGTGGTCGAGGGTAACACTGAAGCTTTCTTT
TRBV7-9	NA	TRBJ1-2	NA	CASSFPNRPHYGYTF	TGTGCCAGCAGCTTTCCAAACAGGCCCCACTATGGCTACACCTTC
TRBV9	NA	TRBJ1-2	TRBD1	CASSGGDRGYGYTF	TGTGCCAGCAGCGGAGGGGACAGGGGTTATGGCTACACCTTC
TRBV7-2	NA	TRBJ2-7	TRBD1	CASSRDRGDEQYF	TGTGCCAGCAGCCGGGACAGGGGAGACGAGCAGTACTTC
TRBV18	NA	TRBJ2-3	TRBD2	CASSPPGLKSTDTQYF	TGTGCCAGCTCACCCCCGGGACTAAAGAGCACAGATACGCAGTATTTT
TRBV5-1	NA	TRBJ2-1	TRBD2	CASSLRLAGGLQGQFF	TGCGCCAGCAGCTTGAGGCTAGCGGGGGGGCTGCAGGGGCAGTTCTTC
TRBV4-2	NA	TRBJ1-1	NA	CASSQDIPPGTEAFF	TGTGCCAGCAGCCAAGATATCCCCCCCGGCACTGAAGCTTTCTTT
TRBV5-1	few	TRBJ2-1	NA	CASSLDITSYNEQFF	TGCGCCAGCAGCTTGGACATCACCTCCTACAATGAGCAGTTCTTC
TRBV19	NA	TRBJ2-7	TRBD2	CASSIRAGGLVEQYF	TGTGCCAGTAGTATACGTGCCGGAGGACTAGTTGAGCAGTACTTC
TRBV2	NA	TRBJ2-1	TRBD1	CASSVMQGAVEQFF	TGTGCCAGCAGTGTCATGCAGGGGGCAGTTGAGCAGTTCTTC
TRBV3-1/TRBV3-2	few	TRBJ2-1	TRBD1	CASSSYRDRGYNEQFF	TGTGCCAGCAGTTCTTACCGGGACAGGGGATACAATGAGCAGTTCTTC
TRBV29-1	NA	TRBJ2-1	NA	CSGDSPGAGVYNEQFF	TGCAGCGGCGATTCGCCAGGGGCCGGGGTCTACAATGAGCAGTTCTTC
TRBV30	NA	TRBJ1-2	TRBD1	CAWRTDRAGNGYTF	TGTGCCTGGAGGACCGACAGGGCGGGGAATGGCTACACCTTC
TRBV25-1	NA	TRBJ1-6	TRBD1	CASSRQGWNSPLHF	TGTGCCAGCAGCCGACAGGGGTGGAATTCACCCCTCCACTTT
TRBV2	NA	TRBJ1-2	TRBD1	CASTHGRDRVHGYTF	TGTGCCAGCACGCACGGTCGGGACAGGGTTCATGGCTACACCTTC
TRBV6-5	NA	TRBJ1-3	TRBD1	CASGTGEVAGNTIYF	TGTGCCAGCGGGACAGGGGAAGTTGCTGGAAACACCATATATTTT
TRBV6-6	NA	TRBJ1-3	NA	CASSYSQGRGNTIYF	TGTGCCAGCAGTTACTCCCAGGGCCGTGGAAACACCATATATTTT
TRBV3-1/TRBV3-2	NA	TRBJ2-3	TRBD2	CASSLAAGGKDTQYF	TGTGCCAGCAGCCTAGCAGCGGGGGGGAAGGATACGCAGTATTTT
TRBV29-1	NA	TRBJ1-4	NA	CSVAGIMAATNEKLFF	TGCAGCGTTGCCGGGATTATGGCCGCAACTAATGAAAAACTGTTTTTT
TRBV21-1	NA	TRBJ1-3	NA	CASSYRGIWENTIYF	TGTGCCAGCAGCTACAGGGGAATATGGGAAAACACCATATATTTT
TRBV9	NA	TRBJ1-2	NA	CASSVDSYSYGYTF	TGTGCCAGCAGCGTAGACAGCTACTCCTATGGCTACACCTTC
TRBV11-2	NA	TRBJ2-7	NA	CASSLSPAPGNEQYF	TGTGCCAGCAGCTTAAGCCCGGCTCCAGGAAACGAGCAGTACTTC
TRBV19	NA	TRBJ1-3	NA	CATGRGTGNTIYF	TGTGCCACCGGCCGGGGGACGGGAAACACCATATATTTT
TRBV28	NA	TRBJ1-1	NA	CASSLSRRSTEAFF	TGTGCCAGCAGTTTAAGTCGTCGGAGCACTGAAGCTTTCTTT
TRBV29-1	NA	TRBJ2-7	TRBD1	CSAPGDRDYEQYF	TGCAGCGCCCCTGGGGACAGGGACTACGAGCAGTACTTC
TRBV6-6	NA	TRBJ1-5	TRBD1	CATGTDYNQPQHF	TGTGCCACAGGGACAGACTACAATCAGCCCCAGCATTTT
TRBV3-1/TRBV3-2	NA	TRBJ2-4	TRBD2	CASSQEAAGPPNKNIQYF	TGTGCCAGCAGCCAAGAGGCAGCGGGGCCCCCGAACAAAAACATTCAGTACTTC
TRBV23-1	NA	TRBJ1-1	NA	CASSQNGGPGGEAFF	TGCGCCAGCAGTCAAAATGGAGGTCCGGGAGGTGAAGCTTTCTTT
TRBV29-1	NA	TRBJ1-5	NA	CSATDGGRDQPQHF	TGCAGCGCTACCGACGGGGGGAGAGATCAGCCCCAGCATTTT
TRBV5-1	NA	TRBJ2-7	TRBD1	CASSPRDRGNYEQYF	TGCGCCAGCAGCCCCCGGGACAGGGGTAACTACGAGCAGTACTTC
TRBV2	NA	TRBJ2-7	TRBD1	CASSPTGAGYEQYF	TGTGCCAGCAGTCCCACAGGGGCTGGCTACGAGCAGTACTTC
TRBV6-6	once	TRBJ1-1	NA	CASSWGPAFF	TGTGCCAGCAGTTGGGGGCCAGCTTTCTTT
TRBV4-2	NA	TRBJ1-2	NA	CASSQIETGKSYGYTF	TGTGCCAGCAGCCAGATAGAAACAGGGAAAAGCTATGGCTACACCTTC
TRBV30	NA	TRBJ1-1	NA	CAWSSGLAPRKAFF	TGTGCCTGGAGTTCTGGACTGGCCCCCCGGAAAGCTTTCTTT
TRBV5-1	NA	TRBJ1-4	TRBD1	CASSFGQGAPEKLFF	TGCGCCAGCAGCTTCGGACAGGGGGCTCCCGAAAAACTGTTTTTT
TRBV4-3	NA	TRBJ2-3	NA	CASSQVAREDTQYF	TGCGCCAGCAGCCAAGTTGCCAGGGAAGATACGCAGTATTTT
TRBV29-1	NA	TRBJ2-2	TRBD2	CSVERPGAGGTGELFF	TGCAGCGTGGAACGACCCGGGGCCGGGGGGACCGGGGAGCTGTTTTTT
TRBV7-8	NA	TRBJ2-7	NA	CASSLQVPDEQYF	TGTGCCAGCAGCTTGCAGGTACCCGACGAGCAGTACTTC
TRBV24-1	NA	TRBJ1-2	NA	CATRDSRAGYTF	TGTGCCACCAGGGACTCCCGGGCAGGCTACACCTTC
TRBV27	NA	TRBJ1-2	NA	CASSFGVDYGYTF	TGTGCCAGCAGTTTCGGGGTAGACTATGGCTACACCTTC
TRBV20-1	once	TRBJ2-7	NA	CSATSLREQYF	TGCAGTGCTACCTCGTTACGGGAGCAGTACTTC